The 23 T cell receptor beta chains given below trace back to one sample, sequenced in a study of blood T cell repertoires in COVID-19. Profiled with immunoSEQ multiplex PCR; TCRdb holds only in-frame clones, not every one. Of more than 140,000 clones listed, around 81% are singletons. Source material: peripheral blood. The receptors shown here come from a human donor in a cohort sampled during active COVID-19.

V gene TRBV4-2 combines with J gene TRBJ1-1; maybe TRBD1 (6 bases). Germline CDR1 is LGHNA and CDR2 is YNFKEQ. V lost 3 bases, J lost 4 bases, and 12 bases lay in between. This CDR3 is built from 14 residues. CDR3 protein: CASSQPQGRTEAFF. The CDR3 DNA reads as TGTGCCAGCAGCCAGCCACAGGGCCGCACTGAAGCTTTCTTT.

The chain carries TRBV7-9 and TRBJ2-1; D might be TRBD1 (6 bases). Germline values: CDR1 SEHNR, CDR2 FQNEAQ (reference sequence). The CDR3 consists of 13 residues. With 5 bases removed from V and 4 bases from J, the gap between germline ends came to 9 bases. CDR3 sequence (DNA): TGTGCCAGCAGCCTGGGGGCATACAATGAGCAGTTCTTC. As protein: CASSLGAYNEQFF.

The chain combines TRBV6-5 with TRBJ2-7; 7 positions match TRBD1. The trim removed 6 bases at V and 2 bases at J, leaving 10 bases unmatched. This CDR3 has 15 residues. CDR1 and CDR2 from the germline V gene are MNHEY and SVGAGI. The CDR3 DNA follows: TGTGCCAGCAGACCTCGACAGGGATTCACCTACGAGCAGTACTTC. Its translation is CASRPRQGFTYEQYF.

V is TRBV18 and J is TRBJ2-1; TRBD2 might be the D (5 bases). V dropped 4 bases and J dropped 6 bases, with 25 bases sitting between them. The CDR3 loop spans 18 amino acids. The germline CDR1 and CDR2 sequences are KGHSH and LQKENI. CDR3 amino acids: CASSLMTGRTPLRNEQFF. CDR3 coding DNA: TGTGCCAGCTCACTCATGACTGGAAGGACTCCTCTACGCAATGAGCAGTTCTTC.

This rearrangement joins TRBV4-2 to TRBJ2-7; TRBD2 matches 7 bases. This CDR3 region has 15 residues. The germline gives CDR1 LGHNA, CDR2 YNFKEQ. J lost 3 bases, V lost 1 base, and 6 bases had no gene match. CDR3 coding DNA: TGTGCCAGCAGCCAAGTTCTAGCGGAAGTCTACGAGCAGTACTTC. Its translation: CASSQVLAEVYEQYF.

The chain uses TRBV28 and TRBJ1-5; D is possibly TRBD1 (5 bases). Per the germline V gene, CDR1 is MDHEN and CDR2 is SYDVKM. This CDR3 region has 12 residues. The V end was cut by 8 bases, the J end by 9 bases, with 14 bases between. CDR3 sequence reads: CASGTLGGPQHF. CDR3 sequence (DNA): TGTGCCAGCGGGACTCTTGGGGGGCCCCAGCATTTT.

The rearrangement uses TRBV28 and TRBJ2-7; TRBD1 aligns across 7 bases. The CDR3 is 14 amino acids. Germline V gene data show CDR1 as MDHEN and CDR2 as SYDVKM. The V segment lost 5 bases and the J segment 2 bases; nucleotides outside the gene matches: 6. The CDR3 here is CASSPGTVPYEQYF. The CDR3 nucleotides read TGTGCCAGCAGTCCCGGGACAGTACCCTACGAGCAGTACTTC.

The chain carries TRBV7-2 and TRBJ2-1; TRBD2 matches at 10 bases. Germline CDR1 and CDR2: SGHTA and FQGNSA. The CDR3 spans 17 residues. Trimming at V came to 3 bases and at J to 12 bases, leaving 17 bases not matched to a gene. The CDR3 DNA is TGTGCCAGCAGCTTTGGCCGATCTAGCGGGAGCGGTGGACGGCAGTTCTTC. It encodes CASSFGRSSGSGGRQFF.

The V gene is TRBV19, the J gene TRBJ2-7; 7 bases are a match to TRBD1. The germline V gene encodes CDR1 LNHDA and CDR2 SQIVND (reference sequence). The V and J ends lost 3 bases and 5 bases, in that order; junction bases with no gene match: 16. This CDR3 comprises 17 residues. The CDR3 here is CASSIPTGTDILNEQYF. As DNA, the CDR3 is TGTGCCAGTAGTATTCCCACCGGGACAGATATACTCAACGAGCAGTACTTC.

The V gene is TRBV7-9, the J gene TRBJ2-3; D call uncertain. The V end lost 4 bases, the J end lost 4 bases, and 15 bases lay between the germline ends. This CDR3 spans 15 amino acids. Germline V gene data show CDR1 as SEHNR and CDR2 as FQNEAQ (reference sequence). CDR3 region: CASSSPGARADTQYF. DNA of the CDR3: TGTGCCAGCAGCTCGCCTGGAGCACGGGCAGATACGCAGTATTTT.

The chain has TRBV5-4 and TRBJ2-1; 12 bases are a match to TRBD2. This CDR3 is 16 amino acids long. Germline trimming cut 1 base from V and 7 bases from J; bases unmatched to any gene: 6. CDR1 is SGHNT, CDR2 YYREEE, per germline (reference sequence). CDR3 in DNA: TGTGCCAGCAGCTTGCTTCAAACTAGCGGGAGGAATGAGCAGTTCTTC. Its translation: CASSLLQTSGRNEQFF.

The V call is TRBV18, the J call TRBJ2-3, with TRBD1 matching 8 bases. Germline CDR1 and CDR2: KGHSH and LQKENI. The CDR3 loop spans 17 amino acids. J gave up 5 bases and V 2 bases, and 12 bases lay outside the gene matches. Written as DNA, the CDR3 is TGTGCCAGCTCACCAATTCAGGGGGCGAGTTTGGTAGATACGCAGTATTTT. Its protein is CASSPIQGASLVDTQYF.

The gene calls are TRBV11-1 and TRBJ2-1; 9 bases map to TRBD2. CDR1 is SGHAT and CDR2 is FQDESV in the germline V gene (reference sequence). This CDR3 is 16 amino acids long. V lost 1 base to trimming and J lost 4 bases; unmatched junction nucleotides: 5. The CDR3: CASSLGSSGAYNEQFF. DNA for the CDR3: TGTGCCAGCAGCTTAGGGTCTAGCGGGGCTTACAATGAGCAGTTCTTC. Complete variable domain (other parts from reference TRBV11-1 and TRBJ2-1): EAEVAQSPRYKITEKSQAVAFWCDPISGHATLYWYRQILGQGPELLVQFQDESVVDDSQLPKDRFSAERLKGVDSTLKIQPAELGDSAMYLCASSLGSSGAYNEQFFGPGTRLTVL.

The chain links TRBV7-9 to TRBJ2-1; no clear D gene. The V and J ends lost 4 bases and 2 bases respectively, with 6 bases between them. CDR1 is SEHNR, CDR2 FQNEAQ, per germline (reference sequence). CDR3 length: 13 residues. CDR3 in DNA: TGTGCCAGCAGCTCCGCGACCTACAATGAGCAGTTCTTC. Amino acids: CASSSATYNEQFF. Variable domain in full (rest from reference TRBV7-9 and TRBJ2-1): DTGVSQNPRHKITKRGQNVTFRCDPISEHNRLYWYRQTLGQGPEFLTYFQNEAQLEKSRLLSDRFSAERPKGSFSTLEIQRTEQGDSAMYLCASSSATYNEQFFGPGTRLTVL.

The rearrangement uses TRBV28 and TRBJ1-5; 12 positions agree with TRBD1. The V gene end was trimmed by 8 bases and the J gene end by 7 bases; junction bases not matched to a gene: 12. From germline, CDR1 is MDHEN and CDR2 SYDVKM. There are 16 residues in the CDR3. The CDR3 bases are TGTGCCAGCCAGGTGTGGGGACAGGGGGCAAAGCAGCCCCAGCATTTT. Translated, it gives CASQVWGQGAKQPQHF.

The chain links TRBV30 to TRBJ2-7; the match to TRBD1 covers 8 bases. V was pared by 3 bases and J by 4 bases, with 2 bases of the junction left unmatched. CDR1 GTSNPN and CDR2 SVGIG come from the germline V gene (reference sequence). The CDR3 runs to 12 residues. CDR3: CAWRGDRYEQYF. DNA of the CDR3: TGTGCCTGGAGGGGGGACAGGTACGAGCAGTACTTC.

CDR3 in DNA: TGCGCCAGCAGGAGGTGGGGCGGCACAACTAATGAAAAACTGTTTTTT. The encoded protein is CASRRWGGTTNEKLFF. This chain connects TRBV5-1 to TRBJ1-4; possibly TRBD1 for D (5 bases). The germline V gene has CDR1 SGHRS and CDR2 YFSETQ. Trimming took off 5 bases at V and 0 bases at J, with 14 bases between the two ends. The CDR3 has 16 amino acids.

The CDR3 DNA reads TGTGCCACCCTAACCGGAGGGACGAACACTGAAGCTTTCTTT. It codes for CATLTGGTNTEAFF. This rearrangement joins TRBV28 to TRBJ1-1, with D maybe TRBD1 (5 bases). Germline CDR1 is MDHEN and CDR2 is SYDVKM. Trimming removed 10 bases at V and 1 base at J, with 16 bases between. The CDR3 loop spans 14 amino acids.

The CDR3, as DNA: TGTGCCACCTCCAAGGGGGCCGGGGAGACCCAGTACTTC. It is translated as CATSKGAGETQYF. The rearrangement joins TRBV24-1 to TRBJ2-5; 7 bases map to TRBD1. CDR1 and CDR2 from the germline V gene are KGHDR and SFDVKD. V lost 9 bases and J lost 5; bases outside the gene matches: 8. The CDR3 has 13 residues.

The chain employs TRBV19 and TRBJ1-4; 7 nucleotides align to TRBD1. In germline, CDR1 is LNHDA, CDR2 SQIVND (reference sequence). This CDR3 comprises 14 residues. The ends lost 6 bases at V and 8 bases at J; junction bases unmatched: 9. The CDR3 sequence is CASSQGQVPEKLFF. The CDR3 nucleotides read TGTGCCAGTAGCCAAGGACAGGTACCCGAAAAACTGTTTTTT.

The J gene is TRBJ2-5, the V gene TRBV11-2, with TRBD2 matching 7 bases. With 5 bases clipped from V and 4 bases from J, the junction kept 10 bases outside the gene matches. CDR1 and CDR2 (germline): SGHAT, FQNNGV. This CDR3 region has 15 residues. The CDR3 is CASSPGPGLTETQYF. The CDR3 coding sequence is TGTGCCAGCAGCCCAGGGCCGGGACTAACAGAGACCCAGTACTTC.

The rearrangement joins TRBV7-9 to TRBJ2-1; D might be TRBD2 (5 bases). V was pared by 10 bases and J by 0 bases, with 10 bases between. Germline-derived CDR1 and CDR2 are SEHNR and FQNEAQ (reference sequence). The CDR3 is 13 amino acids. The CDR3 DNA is TGTGCCATACGACTAAGCTCCTACAATGAGCAGTTCTTC. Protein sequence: CAIRLSSYNEQFF.

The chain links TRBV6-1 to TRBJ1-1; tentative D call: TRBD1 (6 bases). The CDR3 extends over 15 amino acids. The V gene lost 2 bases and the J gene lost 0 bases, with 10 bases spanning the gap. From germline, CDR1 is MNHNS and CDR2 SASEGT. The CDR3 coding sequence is TGTGCCAGCAGTGAAAACAGGGTGGTGAACACTGAAGCTTTCTTT. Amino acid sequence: CASSENRVVNTEAFF.